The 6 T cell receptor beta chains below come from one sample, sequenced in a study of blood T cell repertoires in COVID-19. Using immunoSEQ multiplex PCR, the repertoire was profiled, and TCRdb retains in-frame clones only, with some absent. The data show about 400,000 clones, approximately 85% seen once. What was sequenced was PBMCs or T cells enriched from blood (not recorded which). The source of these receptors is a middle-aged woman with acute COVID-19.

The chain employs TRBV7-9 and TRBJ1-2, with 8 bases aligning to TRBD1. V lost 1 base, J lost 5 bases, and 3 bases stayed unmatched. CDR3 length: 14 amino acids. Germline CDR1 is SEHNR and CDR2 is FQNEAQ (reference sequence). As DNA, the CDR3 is TGTGCCAGCAGCTTAGGTCAGGGGGCTTATGGCTACACCTTC. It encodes CASSLGQGAYGYTF.

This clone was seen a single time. CDR3 amino acids: CASSSRRTGGTQPQHF. The CDR3 DNA follows: TGTGCCAGCAGCTCCCGGCGGACAGGAGGGACGCAGCCCCAGCATTTT. The genes are TRBV5-6 and TRBJ1-5, with 7 bases aligning to TRBD1. Germline CDR1 SGHDT, CDR2 YYEEEE. CDR3 length: 16 amino acids. The V gene end was trimmed by 3 bases and the J gene end by 7 bases; junction bases not matched to a gene: 13.

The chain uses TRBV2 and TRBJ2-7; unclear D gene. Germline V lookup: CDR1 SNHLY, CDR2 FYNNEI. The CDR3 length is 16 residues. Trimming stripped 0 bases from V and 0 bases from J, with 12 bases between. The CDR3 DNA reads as TGTGCCAGCAGTGAAGCGCTTCCAGTCTCCTCCTACGAGCAGTACTTC. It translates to CASSEALPVSSYEQYF.

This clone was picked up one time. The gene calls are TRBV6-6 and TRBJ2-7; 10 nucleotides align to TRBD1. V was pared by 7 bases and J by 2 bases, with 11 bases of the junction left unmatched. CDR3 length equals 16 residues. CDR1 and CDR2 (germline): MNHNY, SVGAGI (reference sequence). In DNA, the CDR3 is TGTGCCAGCATTGACGCCGGGACAGGGGTTACCTACGAGCAGTACTTC. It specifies CASIDAGTGVTYEQYF.

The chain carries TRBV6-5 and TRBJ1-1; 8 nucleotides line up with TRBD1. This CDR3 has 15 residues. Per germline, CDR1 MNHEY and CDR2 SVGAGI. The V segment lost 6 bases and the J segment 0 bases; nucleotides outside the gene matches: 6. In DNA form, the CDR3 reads TGTGCCAGCAGAAGGGACAGGACCATGAACACTGAAGCTTTCTTT. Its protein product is CASRRDRTMNTEAFF.

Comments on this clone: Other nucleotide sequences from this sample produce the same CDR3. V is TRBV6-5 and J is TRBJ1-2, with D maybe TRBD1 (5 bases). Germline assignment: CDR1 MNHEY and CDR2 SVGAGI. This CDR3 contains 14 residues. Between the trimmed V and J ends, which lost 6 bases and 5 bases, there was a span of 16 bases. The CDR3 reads CASSLRGLGYGYTF. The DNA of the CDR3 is TGTGCCAGCAGCTTACGGGGGTTGGGGTATGGCTACACCTTC.